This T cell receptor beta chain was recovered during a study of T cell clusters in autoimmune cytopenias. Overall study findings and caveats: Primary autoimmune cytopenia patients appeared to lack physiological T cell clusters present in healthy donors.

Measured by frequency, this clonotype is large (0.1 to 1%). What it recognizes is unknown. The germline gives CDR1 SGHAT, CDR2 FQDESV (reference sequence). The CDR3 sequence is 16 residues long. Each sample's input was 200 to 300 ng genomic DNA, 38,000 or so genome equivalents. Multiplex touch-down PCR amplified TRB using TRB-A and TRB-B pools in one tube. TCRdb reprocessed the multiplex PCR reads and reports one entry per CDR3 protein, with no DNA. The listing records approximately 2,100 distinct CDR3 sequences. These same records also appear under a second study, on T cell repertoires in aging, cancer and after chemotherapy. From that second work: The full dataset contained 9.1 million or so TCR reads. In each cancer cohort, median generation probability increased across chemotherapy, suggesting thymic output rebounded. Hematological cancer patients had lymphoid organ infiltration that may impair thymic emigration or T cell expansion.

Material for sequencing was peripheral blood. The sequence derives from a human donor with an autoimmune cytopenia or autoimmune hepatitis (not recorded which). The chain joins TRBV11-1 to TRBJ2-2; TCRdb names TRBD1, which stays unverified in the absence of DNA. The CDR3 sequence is CASSRRGQGSTGELFF. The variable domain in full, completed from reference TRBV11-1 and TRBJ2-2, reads EAEVAQSPRYKITEKSQAVAFWCDPISGHATLYWYRQILGQGPELLVQFQDESVVDDSQLPKDRFSAERLKGVDSTLKIQPAELGDSAMYLCASSRRGQGSTGELFFGEGSRLTVL.